Below, 32 T cell receptor beta chains from the same sample are listed, as sequenced in a study of CD8+ T cells in alopecia areata. cDNA serving as the sequencing template came from extracted, reverse transcribed RNA. Profiling relied on immunoSEQ multiplex PCR, and the TCRdb table lists in-frame clones only, not all of them. The sample has 150,000 to 200,000 clones; roughly 64% are singletons. Treatment meaning: oral pan-JAK inhibitor, 5-10 mg twice daily. The sample consisted of CD8+ T cells sorted from blood, taken at week 24, from a patient treated with tofacitinib. All receptors derive from a human donor with alopecia areata.

This chain links TRBV6-6 with TRBJ1-5; D uncertain. From germline, CDR1 is MNHNY and CDR2 SVGAGI (reference sequence). The CDR3 runs 15 residues. The V end was cut by 2 bases, the J end by 0 bases, with 8 bases between. The CDR3 DNA sequence: TGTGCCAGCAGTTACGGCAGAGATAGCAATCAGCCCCAGCATTTT. This sequence encodes CASSYGRDSNQPQHF.

The chain carries TRBV30 and TRBJ1-4; D possibly corresponds to TRBD1 (6 bases). The V and J ends lost 3 bases and 5 bases respectively, with 16 bases between them. The germline CDR1 and CDR2 sequences are GTSNPN and SVGIG (reference sequence). This CDR3 region has 15 residues. CDR3 sequence (DNA): TGTGCCTGGAGCCCTTTGACAGGCCAAAATGAAAAACTGTTTTTT. It specifies CAWSPLTGQNEKLFF.

V usage is TRBV10-2 and J usage is TRBJ1-1, with a weak D call TRBD1 (6 bases). This CDR3 region has 13 residues. Germline V gives CDR1 WSHSY, CDR2 SAAADI. V lost 6 bases and J 4 bases, leaving 12 bases between the germline ends. CDR3 region: CASRLGGGTEAFF. The CDR3 nucleotides read TGCGCCAGCAGATTGGGAGGGGGCACTGAAGCTTTCTTT.

This clone has only a few counts. The genes are TRBV7-9 and TRBJ2-5; D is ambiguous. The CDR3 runs to 17 residues. Germline V gene data show CDR1 as SEHNR and CDR2 as FQNEAQ (reference sequence). Trimming removed 5 bases at V and 4 bases at J, with 23 bases between. The CDR3 spells CASSPQGGLADVETQYF. CDR3 in DNA: TGTGCCAGCAGCCCTCAAGGTGGTCTGGCGGACGTAGAGACCCAGTACTTC. The full variable domain, its missing parts supplied by reference TRBV7-9 and TRBJ2-5, is DTGVSQNPRHKITKRGQNVTFRCDPISEHNRLYWYRQTLGQGPEFLTYFQNEAQLEKSRLLSDRFSAERPKGSFSTLEIQRTEQGDSAMYLCASSPQGGLADVETQYFGPGTRLLVL.

This clone has just a few counts. The V gene is TRBV4-1, the J gene TRBJ1-1; D possibly corresponds to TRBD1 (5 bases). Germline V gives CDR1 MGHRA, CDR2 YSYEKL. V was cut by 1 base and J by 1 base, with 10 bases left in between. The CDR3 runs to 15 residues. The CDR3 DNA sequence: TGCGCCAGCAGCCAAGTTGATGGGGCGAACACTGAAGCTTTCTTT. It translates to CASSQVDGANTEAFF.

This chain joins TRBV29-1 and TRBJ1-1; the D is unclear. The CDR3 is 10 residues long. The germline V and J ends were trimmed by 7 bases and 9 bases, with 12 bases remaining between them. The V gene's germline CDR1 is SQVTM and CDR2 ANQGSEA. CDR3 sequence (DNA): TGCAGCGAGTCGGGGAACCAAGCTTTCTTT. This gives the protein CSESGNQAFF.

This clone was observed a few times. V gene TRBV6-5 combines with J gene TRBJ2-3, with D possibly TRBD2 on 6 matching bases. Trimming removed 0 bases from V and 0 bases from J, with 7 bases in between. The germline V gene encodes CDR1 MNHEY and CDR2 SVGAGI. The CDR3 consists of 15 residues. CDR3 sequence reads: CASSYSGTSTDTQYF. The CDR3 DNA reads as TGTGCCAGCAGTTACTCGGGGACTAGCACAGATACGCAGTATTTT.

The gene calls are TRBV5-1 and TRBJ2-1; D might be TRBD1 or TRBD2, each matching 6 bases. From germline, CDR1 is SGHRS and CDR2 YFSETQ. V lost 7 bases and J lost 7, with 12 bases in between. The CDR3 runs to 12 residues. The CDR3 DNA is TGCGCCAGCGGGGGGCTAGGTAATGAGCAGTTCTTC. Translating gives CASGGLGNEQFF.

This rearrangement joins TRBV13 to TRBJ2-7; weak D call: TRBD1 (6 bases). V lost 4 bases to trimming and J lost 0 bases, with 13 bases between them. Per the germline V gene, CDR1 is PRHDT and CDR2 is FYEKMQ (reference sequence). The CDR3 contains 15 residues. The CDR3 bases are TGTGCCAGCAGCTCCGAGACAGGAACCTCCTACGAGCAGTACTTC. Translation: CASSSETGTSYEQYF.

The chain links TRBV30 to TRBJ2-1; the match to TRBD1 covers 7 bases. Germline V gene data show CDR1 as GTSNPN and CDR2 as SVGIG (reference sequence). The junction had 5 bases not matched to a gene; V was cut back by 1 base and J by 5 bases. The CDR3 consists of 14 residues. This CDR3 is CAWSEGTANNEQFF. CDR3 bases: TGTGCCTGGAGTGAAGGGACAGCAAACAATGAGCAGTTCTTC. The full variable domain, in which reference TRBV30 and TRBJ2-1 provide the parts outside the CDR3, is SQTIHQWPATLVQPVGSPLSLECTVEGTSNPNLYWYRQAAGRGLQLLFYSVGIGQISSEVPQNLSASRPQDRQFILSSKKLLLSDSGFYLCAWSEGTANNEQFFGPGTRLTVL.

This chain's CDR3 is CASSLQIGSNYGYTF. In DNA form, the CDR3 reads TGTGCCAGCAGCTTACAAATCGGGAGTAACTATGGCTACACCTTC. The rearrangement links TRBV13 to TRBJ1-2; the D is unclear. Trimming cost V 2 bases and J 1 base, with 11 bases left between them. The CDR3 sequence is 15 residues long. Germline CDR1 and CDR2: PRHDT and FYEKMQ (reference sequence).

The J gene is TRBJ2-1, the V gene TRBV5-1; D possibly uses TRBD1 or TRBD2 (5 bases each). CDR1 is SGHRS and CDR2 is YFSETQ in the germline V gene. V gave up 2 bases and J gave up 7 bases, with 16 bases separating them. The CDR3 sequence is 15 residues long. The CDR3 protein is CASSFGDGPGNEQFF. CDR3 in DNA: TGCGCCAGCAGCTTTGGGGACGGGCCTGGGAATGAGCAGTTCTTC.

This clone was detected a few times. The chain carries TRBV18 and TRBJ1-2, with a tentative D call TRBD1 (6 bases). Germline V CDR1 and CDR2: KGHSH, LQKENI. This CDR3 is 15 amino acids long. Trimming stripped 2 bases from V and 2 bases from J, with 12 bases between. The CDR3 sequence: CASSPGRGTNYGYTF. The CDR3 DNA reads TGTGCCAGCTCACCAGGGCGCGGGACAAACTATGGCTACACCTTC.

This clone came up once. CDR3 loop: CASGPGQGMEAFF. Written as DNA, the CDR3 is TGTGCCAGCGGACCGGGACAGGGGATGGAAGCTTTCTTT. The rearrangement links TRBV5-6 to TRBJ1-1; 10 bases are a match to TRBD1. With V trimmed by 7 bases and J by 8 bases, 8 bases remained unmatched. Germline V gene sequence: CDR1 SGHDT, CDR2 YYEEEE. The CDR3 length is 13 residues.

This rearrangement joins TRBV7-9 to TRBJ2-1; 9 bases align to TRBD1. The germline CDR1 and CDR2 sequences are SEHNR and FQNEAQ (reference sequence). With V trimmed by 5 bases and J by 7 bases, 12 bases remained unmatched. The CDR3 consists of 16 residues. The CDR3 loop is CASSPPEGTGPNEQFF. In DNA, the CDR3 is TGTGCCAGCAGCCCCCCCGAGGGGACAGGGCCGAATGAGCAGTTCTTC. Using reference TRBV7-9 and TRBJ2-1 for the parts outside the CDR3, the full variable domain is DTGVSQNPRHKITKRGQNVTFRCDPISEHNRLYWYRQTLGQGPEFLTYFQNEAQLEKSRLLSDRFSAERPKGSFSTLEIQRTEQGDSAMYLCASSPPEGTGPNEQFFGPGTRLTVL.

The chain has TRBV13 and TRBJ2-1; D possibly corresponds to TRBD1 (5 bases). The V and J ends lost 1 base and 7 bases respectively, with 20 bases between them. CDR3 length equals 17 residues. The germline CDR1 and CDR2 sequences are PRHDT and FYEKMQ (reference sequence). In nucleotides, the CDR3 is TGTGCCAGCAGCTTAGCGACAGACTCCTTCCTGCGGAATGAGCAGTTCTTC. It is translated as CASSLATDSFLRNEQFF.

V gene TRBV25-1 combines with J gene TRBJ1-1, with D possibly being TRBD1 (6 bases). The germline V gene has CDR1 MGHDK and CDR2 SYGVNS. Trimming cost V 9 bases and J 4 bases, with 9 bases left between them. The CDR3 is 11 residues long. CDR3 loop: CASGGGTEAFF. CDR3 coding DNA: TGTGCCAGTGGGGGCGGCACTGAAGCTTTCTTT.

V and J are TRBV19 and TRBJ1-6, with D hard to call. The CDR3 runs to 12 residues. The germline V and J ends were trimmed by 3 bases and 10 bases, with 7 bases remaining between them. The germline gives CDR1 LNHDA, CDR2 SQIVND (reference sequence). The CDR3 sequence: CASSMGMSPLHF. The CDR3 nucleotides read TGTGCCAGTAGTATGGGGATGTCACCCCTCCACTTT.

The chain carries TRBV5-6 and TRBJ2-1; TRBD2 agrees at 13 bases. This CDR3 spans 15 amino acids. Germline V lookup: CDR1 SGHDT, CDR2 YYEEEE. V shed 5 bases and J 7 bases; nucleotides not matched to a gene: 6. CDR3 DNA: TGTGCCAGCAGATTCGGACTAGCGGGGGCTAATGAGCAGTTCTTC. It translates to CASRFGLAGANEQFF.

The chain links TRBV27 to TRBJ1-2; D is unresolved. V lost 2 bases and J lost 2, with 12 bases in between. Germline V gene lookup returns CDR1 MNHEY and CDR2 SMNVEV (reference sequence). The CDR3 sequence is 15 residues long. The DNA of the CDR3 is TGTGCCAGCAGTTTAACGGGAACTACCAACTATGGCTACACCTTC. Protein sequence: CASSLTGTTNYGYTF.

The sample holds a few counts of this clone. This chain links TRBV11-2 with TRBJ2-3; 8 bases fit TRBD2. This CDR3 has 14 residues. Per germline, CDR1 SGHAT and CDR2 FQNNGV. V was pared by 6 bases and J by 6 bases, with 8 bases of the junction left unmatched. The CDR3 region is CASSLSGGADTQYF. CDR3 in DNA: TGTGCCAGCAGTTTATCGGGGGGGGCCGATACGCAGTATTTT.

The genes are TRBV29-1 and TRBJ2-1; D possibly uses TRBD1 or TRBD2 (5 bases each). The CDR3 is 13 amino acids. Germline CDR1 is SQVTM and CDR2 is ANQGSEA. V lost 5 bases and J 6 bases, leaving 14 bases between the germline ends. The CDR3 DNA reads TGCAGCGTTAAAGGCAGGGACGGCAATGAGCAGTTCTTC. As protein: CSVKGRDGNEQFF.

This chain connects TRBV30 to TRBJ2-2; no clear D. Germline V CDR1 and CDR2: GTSNPN, SVGIG (reference sequence). V was trimmed by 0 bases and J by 8 bases, leaving 10 bases between them. The CDR3 totals 13 residues. CDR3 sequence (DNA): TGTGCCTGGAGTGTAGGTCTGGGGGGGGAGCTGTTTTTT. Translation: CAWSVGLGGELFF. Based on the CDR3 plus reference TRBV30 and TRBJ2-2, the full variable domain is SQTIHQWPATLVQPVGSPLSLECTVEGTSNPNLYWYRQAAGRGLQLLFYSVGIGQISSEVPQNLSASRPQDRQFILSSKKLLLSDSGFYLCAWSVGLGGELFFGEGSRLTVL.

This chain connects TRBV29-1 to TRBJ1-2, with 9 bases matching TRBD1. The V gene's germline CDR1 is SQVTM and CDR2 ANQGSEA. V was clipped by 6 bases and J by 8 bases; unmatched bases: 7. The CDR3 runs to 12 residues. The CDR3 coding sequence is TGCAGCGTGGATTGGACAGGGGACGGCTACACCTTC. Its translation: CSVDWTGDGYTF.

The chain is built from TRBV13 and TRBJ1-5; unclear D gene. The CDR3 has 13 residues. CDR1 is PRHDT, CDR2 FYEKMQ, per germline (reference sequence). V lost 0 bases and J 8 bases, leaving 8 bases between the germline ends. The CDR3 sequence: CASSLGVGEPQHF. CDR3 DNA sequence: TGTGCCAGCAGCTTAGGTGTTGGGGAGCCCCAGCATTTT.

This chain links TRBV5-1 with TRBJ2-7; 7 positions match TRBD1. The CDR3 is 13 residues long. The J segment lost 6 bases and the V segment lost 3 bases, leaving 6 bases of the junction unmatched. Germline lookup yields CDR1 SGHRS and CDR2 YFSETQ. This chain's CDR3 is CASSSGTDSEQYF. DNA for the CDR3: TGCGCCAGCAGCTCCGGGACAGACTCCGAGCAGTACTTC.

The J gene is TRBJ2-3, the V gene TRBV10-2, with 8 bases lining up with TRBD2. J gave up 2 bases and V 7 bases, and 8 bases lay outside the gene matches. CDR3 length: 15 amino acids. The V gene's germline CDR1 is WSHSY and CDR2 SAAADI. The CDR3 here is CASIGAGGFTDTQYF. The CDR3 coding sequence is TGCGCCAGCATCGGTGCGGGGGGCTTCACAGATACGCAGTATTTT.

The chain carries TRBV7-2 and TRBJ2-5; 9 bases fit TRBD1. Trimming cost V 2 bases and J 2 bases; bases outside gene matches: 3. CDR3 length: 15 amino acids. CDR1 SGHTA and CDR2 FQGNSA come from the germline V gene. Here the CDR3 reads CASSLNRGHQETQYF. The CDR3, as DNA: TGTGCCAGCAGCTTAAACAGGGGGCATCAAGAGACCCAGTACTTC.

This clone was seen more than once but under ten times. The rearrangement links TRBV9 to TRBJ1-6; TRBD1 might be the D (5 bases). V was clipped by 2 bases and J by 0 bases, with 6 bases between them. The CDR3 loop spans 15 amino acids. The germline V gene encodes CDR1 SGDLS and CDR2 YYNGEE. CDR3 amino acids: CASSVDSSYNSPLHF. The CDR3 DNA follows: TGTGCCAGCAGCGTCGACAGCTCCTATAATTCACCCCTCCACTTT.

The rearrangement links TRBV5-1 to TRBJ2-7, with TRBD2 matching 8 bases. This CDR3 is built from 15 residues. The junction had 3 bases not matched to a gene; V was cut back by 0 bases and J by 1 base. CDR1 is SGHRS and CDR2 is YFSETQ in the germline V gene. In nucleotides, the CDR3 is TGCGCCAGCAGCTTGGTCGGGGGGGCTTCCTACGAGCAGTACTTC. This translates into CASSLVGGASYEQYF.

The chain recombines TRBV5-1 with TRBJ2-6; D remains unclear. The V end was cut by 4 bases, the J end by 0 bases, with 17 bases between. In germline, CDR1 is SGHRS, CDR2 YFSETQ. The CDR3 consists of 18 residues. The CDR3 spells CASSTWGLRSSGANVLTF. The DNA for the CDR3 is TGCGCCAGCAGCACGTGGGGTCTCAGAAGCTCTGGGGCCAACGTCCTGACTTTC.

This clone was seen a single time. V is TRBV27 and J is TRBJ1-2; weak D call: TRBD1 (5 bases). V was clipped by 5 bases and J by 4 bases, with 14 bases between them. Germline V CDR1 and CDR2: MNHEY, SMNVEV (reference sequence). This CDR3 contains 14 residues. The CDR3 DNA reads as TGTGCCAGCAGTATCGTAGGGGACTCCTATGGCTACACCTTC. Translated: CASSIVGDSYGYTF.